Detailed here is one T cell receptor (beta chain). Authors' methods: It was from reference gene primer amplification that nucleated cell counts were estimated. Using immunoSEQ multiplex PCR, the repertoire was profiled, and TCRdb retains in-frame clones only, with some absent. The V and J calls and clone size come from that table; D and trimming were worked out from the DNA. The sample consists of around 200,000 clones, less than 90% of them appearing once. This sample is part of a study of blood T cell repertoires in COVID-19. As for the study in general: The recovered donors of Cohort 3 showed two negative PCRs, clearance, or symptom resolution. PBMCs, B-cell-depleted T cells, or T cells were the source of the cDNA or gDNA that made up the material.

CDR3 length equals 14 residues. CDR1 and CDR2 (germline): KGHSH, LQKENI. V lost 4 bases, J lost 1 base, and 3 bases stayed unmatched. Participants were aged about 18 to 100 years from 20 to 30 US areas. V and J are TRBV18 and TRBJ2-5; 7 nucleotides line up with TRBD1. The sequence was collected from a woman aged 45-65 years in a cohort exposed to, infected with or recovered from COVID-19 (not recorded which). The sample consisted of PBMCs or T cells enriched from blood (not recorded which). CDR3 protein: CASSLDRAQETQYF. The CDR3 DNA reads as TGTGCCAGCTCACTAGACAGGGCCCAAGAGACCCAGTACTTC.